The source of this TCR beta chain is a study of shared clonotypes between healthy human individuals. V lost 3 bases to trimming and J lost 1 base; unmatched junction nucleotides: 0. The CDR3 is 15 residues long. In germline, CDR1 is LGHNA, CDR2 YSLEER. This clone has at least ten counts. Its antigen is not known. Study-wide results and limits: Blood was the sole source, and tissue repertoires probably differ.

Some clones are missing from TCRdb's copy, which holds only in-frame ones; the method was immunoSEQ multiplex PCR. The sample includes roughly 490,000 clones, 70% to 80% of them seen just once. This rearrangement joins TRBV4-3 to TRBJ2-5; 12 bases map to TRBD1. Material for sequencing was PBMCs. The TCR originated in a woman between 40 and 50 years old in good health. Some clones in this sample may be carry-over from other donors' samples. The CDR3 loop is CASSQGQGAQETQYF. The CDR3 DNA reads as TGCGCCAGCAGCCAGGGACAGGGGGCCCAAGAGACCCAGTACTTC.